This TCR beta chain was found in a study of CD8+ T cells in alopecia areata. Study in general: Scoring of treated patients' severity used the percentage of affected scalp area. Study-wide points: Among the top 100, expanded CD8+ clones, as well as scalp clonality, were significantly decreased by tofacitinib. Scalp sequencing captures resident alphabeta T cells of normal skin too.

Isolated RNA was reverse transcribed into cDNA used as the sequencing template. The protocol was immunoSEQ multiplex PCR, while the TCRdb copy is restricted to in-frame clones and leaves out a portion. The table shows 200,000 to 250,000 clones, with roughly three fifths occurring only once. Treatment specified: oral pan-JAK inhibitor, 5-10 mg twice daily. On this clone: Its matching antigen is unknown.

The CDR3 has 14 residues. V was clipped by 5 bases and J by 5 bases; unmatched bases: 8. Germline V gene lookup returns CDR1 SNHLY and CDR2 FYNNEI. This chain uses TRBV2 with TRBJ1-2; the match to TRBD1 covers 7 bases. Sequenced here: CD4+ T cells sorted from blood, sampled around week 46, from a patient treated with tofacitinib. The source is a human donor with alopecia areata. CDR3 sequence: CASSSSGTEYGYTF. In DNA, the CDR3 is TGTGCCAGCAGTAGCTCCGGGACAGAGTATGGCTACACCTTC.